This TCR beta chain was identified during a study of identical twins. cDNA molecules carried unique molecular identifiers, and template switching added a universal primer site. TCRdb re-called the 5' RACE reads through MiXCR, storing one row per CDR3 protein. This repertoire shows about 340,000 distinct CDR3 sequences, around an eighth found once; its top ten account for more than 6%. Trimming left V 4 bases short and J 3 bases short, with 8 bases between. Germline V gives CDR1 KGHDR, CDR2 SFDVKD. The CDR3 sequence is 14 residues long. This clonotype appeared a few times. Its antigen remains unknown. General study points: In cord blood, abundant beta clonotypes had fewer insertions; memory showed no trend. Within monozygotic twins, out-of-frame TCR alpha sharing was underestimated by the models.

This sample also appeared in a second study, on yellow fever vaccine responses in identical twins.

The chain employs TRBV24-1 and TRBJ1-4; D call uncertain. The clonotype comes from a woman aged 18-29 years in good health. Sequenced: CD8+ T cells sorted from blood. CDR3 amino acids: CATSDSPSNEKLFF. The CDR3 nucleotides read TGTGCCACCAGTGACAGCCCTTCTAATGAAAAACTGTTTTTT.